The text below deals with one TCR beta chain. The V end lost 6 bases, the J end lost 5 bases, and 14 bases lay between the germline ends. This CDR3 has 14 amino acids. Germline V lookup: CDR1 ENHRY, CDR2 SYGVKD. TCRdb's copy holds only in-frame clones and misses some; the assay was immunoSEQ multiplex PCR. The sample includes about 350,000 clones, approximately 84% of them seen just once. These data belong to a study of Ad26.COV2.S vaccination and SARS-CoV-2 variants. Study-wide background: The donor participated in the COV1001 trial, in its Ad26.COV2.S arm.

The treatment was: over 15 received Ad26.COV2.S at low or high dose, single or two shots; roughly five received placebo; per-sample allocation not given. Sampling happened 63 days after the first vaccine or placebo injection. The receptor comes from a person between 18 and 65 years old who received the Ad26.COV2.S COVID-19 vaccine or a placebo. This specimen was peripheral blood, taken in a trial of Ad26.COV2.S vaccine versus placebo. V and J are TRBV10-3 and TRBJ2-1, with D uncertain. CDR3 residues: CAISPANSNNEQFF. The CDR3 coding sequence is TGTGCCATCAGCCCTGCGAATTCAAACAATGAGCAGTTCTTC.